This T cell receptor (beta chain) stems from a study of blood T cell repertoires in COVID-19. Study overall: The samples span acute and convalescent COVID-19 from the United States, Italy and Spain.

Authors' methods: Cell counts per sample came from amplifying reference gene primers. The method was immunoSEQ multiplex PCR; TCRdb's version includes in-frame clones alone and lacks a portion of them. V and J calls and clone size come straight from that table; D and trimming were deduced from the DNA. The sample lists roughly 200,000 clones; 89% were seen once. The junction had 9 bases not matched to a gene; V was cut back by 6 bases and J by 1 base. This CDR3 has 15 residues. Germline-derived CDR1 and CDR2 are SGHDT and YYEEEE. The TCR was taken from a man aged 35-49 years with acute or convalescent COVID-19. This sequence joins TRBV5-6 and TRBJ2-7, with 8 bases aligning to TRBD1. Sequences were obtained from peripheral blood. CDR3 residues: CASIQWTGNSYEQYF. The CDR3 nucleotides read TGTGCCAGCATTCAATGGACAGGGAATTCCTACGAGCAGTACTTC.